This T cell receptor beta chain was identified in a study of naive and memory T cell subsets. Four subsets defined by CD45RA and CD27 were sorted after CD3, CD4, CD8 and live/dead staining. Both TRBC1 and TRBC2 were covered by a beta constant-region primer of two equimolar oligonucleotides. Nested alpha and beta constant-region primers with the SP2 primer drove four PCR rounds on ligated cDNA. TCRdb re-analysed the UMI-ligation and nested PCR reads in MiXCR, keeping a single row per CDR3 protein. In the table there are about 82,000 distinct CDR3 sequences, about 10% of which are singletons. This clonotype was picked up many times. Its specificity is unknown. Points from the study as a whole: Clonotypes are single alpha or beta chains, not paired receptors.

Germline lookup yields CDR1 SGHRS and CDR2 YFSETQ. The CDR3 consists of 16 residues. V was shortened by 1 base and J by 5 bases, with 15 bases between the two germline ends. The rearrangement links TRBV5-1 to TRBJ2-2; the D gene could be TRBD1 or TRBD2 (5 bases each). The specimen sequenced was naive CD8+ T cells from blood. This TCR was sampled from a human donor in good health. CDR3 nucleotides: TGCGCCAGCAGCTTGACCGGGACGGAAAGGACCGGGGAGCTGTTTTTT. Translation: CASSLTGTERTGELFF.